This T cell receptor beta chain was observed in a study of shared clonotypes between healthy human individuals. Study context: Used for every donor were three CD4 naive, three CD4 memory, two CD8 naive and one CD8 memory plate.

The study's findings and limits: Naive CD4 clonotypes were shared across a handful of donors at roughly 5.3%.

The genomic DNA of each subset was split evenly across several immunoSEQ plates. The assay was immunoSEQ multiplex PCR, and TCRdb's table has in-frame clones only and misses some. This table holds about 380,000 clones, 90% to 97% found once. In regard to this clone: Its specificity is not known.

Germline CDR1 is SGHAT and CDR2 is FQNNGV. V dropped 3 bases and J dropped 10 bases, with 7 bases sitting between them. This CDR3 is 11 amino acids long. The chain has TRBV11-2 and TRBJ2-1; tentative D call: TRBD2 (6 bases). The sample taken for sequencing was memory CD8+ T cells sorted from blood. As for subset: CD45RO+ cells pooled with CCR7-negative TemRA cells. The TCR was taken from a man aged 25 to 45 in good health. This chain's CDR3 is CASSFGGEQFF. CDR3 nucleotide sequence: TGTGCCAGCAGCTTCGGGGGAGAGCAGTTCTTC.